These 24 T cell receptor beta chains originate from one sample sequenced in a study of blood T cell repertoires in COVID-19. Repertoires were generated with immunoSEQ multiplex PCR, while TCRdb's copy carries only in-frame clones and drops some. Seen here are around 120,000 clones, roughly 90% observed once, and the top ten hold 7.6%. Specimen: peripheral blood. These receptor sequences come from a man in his fifties with acute or convalescent COVID-19.

The chain joins TRBV6-5 to TRBJ1-2; TRBD1 matches at 8 bases. Trimming at V came to 6 bases and at J to 7 bases, leaving 10 bases not matched to a gene. The germline V gene has CDR1 MNHEY and CDR2 SVGAGI. The CDR3 has 14 residues. CDR3 residues: CASRRTGSRFGYTF. CDR3 DNA: TGTGCCAGCAGAAGGACAGGGTCTCGTTTTGGCTACACCTTC.

The chain recombines TRBV20-1 with TRBJ2-1; no definite D call. The CDR3 sequence is 11 residues long. Germline CDR1 is DFQATT and CDR2 is SNEGSKA (reference sequence). V lost 7 bases, J lost 8 bases, and 12 bases lay in between. The CDR3 coding sequence is TGCAGTGTCCAAACGGTCCATGAGCAGTTCTTC. Its protein is CSVQTVHEQFF.

This clone was recorded a few times. The chain joins TRBV5-8 to TRBJ1-1; D is possibly TRBD1 (6 bases). There are 14 residues in the CDR3. The V end lost 4 bases, the J end lost 10 bases, and 20 bases lay between the germline ends. Germline V gene data show CDR1 as SGHTS and CDR2 as YDEGEE. The CDR3 is CASSIGQYRGGAFF. The CDR3 nucleotides read TGTGCCAGCAGCATCGGACAGTACCGGGGGGGAGCTTTCTTT. The full variable domain, in which reference TRBV5-8 and TRBJ1-1 provide the parts outside the CDR3, is EAGVTQSPTHLIKTRGQQATLRCSPISGHTSVYWYQQALGLGLQFLLWYDEGEERNRGNFPPRFSGRQFPNYSSELNVNALELEDSALYLCASSIGQYRGGAFFGQGTRLTVV.

The chain uses TRBV10-1 and TRBJ2-3; 8 bases map to TRBD2. The CDR3 spans 19 residues. With 4 bases clipped from V and 2 bases from J, the junction kept 17 bases outside the gene matches. The germline gives CDR1 WNHNN, CDR2 SYGVQD (reference sequence). The CDR3 DNA sequence: TGCGCCAGCAGTGTTAGCGGGATGGGACCTGAAATCCTCACAGATACGCAGTATTTT. Amino acid sequence: CASSVSGMGPEILTDTQYF.

This chain links TRBV24-1 with TRBJ1-5; 9 nucleotides line up with TRBD1. V trimming: 6 bases; J trimming: 6 bases; junction bases outside the gene matches: 2. CDR1 is KGHDR, CDR2 SFDVKD, per germline. The CDR3 is 13 residues long. Written as DNA, the CDR3 is TGTGCCACCAGTCACAGGGGGCCTCAGCCCCAGCATTTT. Residues: CATSHRGPQPQHF.

This clone was counted a single time. The rearrangement uses TRBV6-5 and TRBJ1-2; possibly TRBD1 for D (5 bases). CDR1 and CDR2 (germline): MNHEY, SVGAGI. The CDR3 contains 13 residues. With 0 bases removed from V and 5 bases from J, the gap between germline ends came to 7 bases. CDR3 amino acids: CASSYSGRYGYTF. Written as DNA, the CDR3 is TGTGCCAGCAGTTACTCGGGGCGATATGGCTACACCTTC.

The V call is TRBV12-3 or TRBV12-4, the J call TRBJ2-1; tentative D call: TRBD2 (5 bases). This CDR3 contains 13 residues. V lost 4 bases to trimming and J lost 8 bases, with 12 bases between them. The CDR3 DNA reads as TGTGCCAGCAGTTCCCGGACTCTGCATGAGCAGTTCTTC. This translates into CASSSRTLHEQFF.

This sequence joins TRBV5-6 and TRBJ1-1; 10 bases agree with TRBD1. The CDR3 runs to 15 residues. After removal of 0 bases from V and 1 base from J, the junction contained 0 bases not matched to a gene. Looked up from germline, CDR1 is SGHDT and CDR2 is YYEEEE. CDR3 sequence reads: CASSLGDRGNTEAFF. DNA of the CDR3: TGTGCCAGCAGCTTGGGGGACAGGGGGAACACTGAAGCTTTCTTT.

This clone was recorded only once. CDR3 sequence (DNA): TGTGCCAGCAGCCCCGGACAGGGAAGGACTAATGAAAAACTGTTTTTT. Encoded protein: CASSPGQGRTNEKLFF. The chain carries TRBV6-6 and TRBJ1-4; TRBD1 matches 8 bases. The junction had 8 bases not matched to a gene; V was cut back by 6 bases and J by 2 bases. CDR1 and CDR2 (germline): MNHNY, SVGAGI (reference sequence). This CDR3 is 16 amino acids long.

V gene TRBV9 combines with J gene TRBJ2-2; TRBD2 agrees at 13 bases. V trimming: 4 bases; J trimming: 5 bases; junction bases outside the gene matches: 5. CDR1 and CDR2 (germline): SGDLS, YYNGEE. This CDR3 has 16 amino acids. In nucleotides, the CDR3 is TGTGCCAGCAGCAACGGACTAGCGGGAGTAACCGGGGAGCTGTTTTTT. Translation: CASSNGLAGVTGELFF.

The chain has TRBV29-1 and TRBJ2-7; 9 bases align to TRBD2. Per the germline V gene, CDR1 is SQVTM and CDR2 is ANQGSEA. This CDR3 is built from 14 residues. V dropped 6 bases and J dropped 0; count of bases not matched to a gene: 6. In DNA form, the CDR3 reads TGCAGCGTCGGCGGGGGGGTAGGCTCCTACGAGCAGTACTTC. Its translation is CSVGGGVGSYEQYF.

The rearrangement joins TRBV7-7 to TRBJ2-2; 8 bases are shared with TRBD2. Germline CDR1 SSHAT, CDR2 FNYEAQ (reference sequence). Trimming removed 1 base from V and 0 bases from J; junction bases left unmatched: 7. This CDR3 has 18 residues. The CDR3 coding sequence is TGTGCCAGCAGCTTAGGGGGAAGGGGACTAGCGAACACCGGGGAGCTGTTTTTT. Amino acids: CASSLGGRGLANTGELFF.

The chain uses TRBV5-5 and TRBJ1-2, with a possible D match to TRBD1 (5 bases). The V end lost 4 bases, the J end lost 6 bases, and 13 bases lay between the germline ends. The CDR3 consists of 13 residues. Germline V gives CDR1 SGHKS, CDR2 YYEKEE (reference sequence). The CDR3 nucleotides read TGTGCCAGCAGCGACGAGCAGGGAAATGGCTACACCTTC. This gives the protein CASSDEQGNGYTF.

The chain employs TRBV19 and TRBJ1-2; no definite D call. With 2 bases removed from V and 0 bases from J, the gap between germline ends came to 16 bases. The CDR3 loop spans 17 amino acids. CDR1 is LNHDA and CDR2 is SQIVND in the germline V gene (reference sequence). This chain's CDR3 is CASSIPVGLNANYGYTF. For the CDR3, the DNA is TGTGCCAGTAGTATACCCGTCGGACTGAATGCTAACTATGGCTACACCTTC.

This clone was counted a few times. This chain uses TRBV2 with TRBJ2-2; 8 nucleotides agree with TRBD1. Per germline, CDR1 SNHLY and CDR2 FYNNEI. Losses at the gene ends were 0 bases for V and 0 bases for J; bases not matched to a gene: 6. The CDR3 is 18 residues long. CDR3 DNA: TGTGCCAGCAGTGAAGCCCCACGGACAGGGACGAACACCGGGGAGCTGTTTTTT. Translated: CASSEAPRTGTNTGELFF.

This sequence joins TRBV21-1 and TRBJ1-2; TRBD1 was called by the table and not checked on the DNA. TRBV21-1 is listed as a pseudogene. The CDR3 length is 16 residues. CDR3 sequence reads: CASSKTMDRGGYGYTF. The CDR3 nucleotides are TGTGCCAGCAGCAAAACCATGGACAGAGGTGGATATGGCTACACCTTC.

J is TRBJ1-6 and V is TRBV7-8; a weak D match, TRBD1 (6 bases). The ends were cut back, 1 base at V and 0 bases at J, with 13 bases in the middle. This CDR3 has 18 residues. In germline, CDR1 is SGHVS, CDR2 FQNEAQ. CDR3 protein: CASSLDRVLTSYNSPLHF. CDR3 nucleotide sequence: TGTGCCAGCAGCTTAGACAGGGTATTAACCTCCTATAATTCACCCCTCCACTTT.

The rearrangement joins TRBV9 to TRBJ2-3; D is possibly TRBD1 (5 bases). V shed 0 bases and J shed 6 bases, with 11 bases lying between them. The germline V gene encodes CDR1 SGDLS and CDR2 YYNGEE. The CDR3 loop spans 14 amino acids. The CDR3 loop reads CASSVGGAGDTQYF. The CDR3 DNA is TGTGCCAGCAGCGTAGGGGGCGCAGGGGATACGCAGTATTTT.

The V gene is TRBV5-1, the J gene TRBJ2-3, with TRBD2 identical over 10 bases. CDR3 size: 15 residues. V dropped 4 bases and J dropped 4; count of bases not matched to a gene: 6. Germline loops: CDR1 SGHRS, CDR2 YFSETQ. CDR3 coding DNA: TGCGCCAGCAGCAAGACTAGCGGGTGGTCAGATACGCAGTATTTT. This codes for CASSKTSGWSDTQYF.

The chain has TRBV3-1 (or the pseudogene TRBV3-2) and TRBJ2-3, with 8 bases fitting TRBD2. This CDR3 is built from 18 residues. The J segment lost 3 bases and the V segment lost 2 bases, leaving 13 bases of the junction unmatched. The V gene's germline CDR1 is LGHDT and CDR2 YNNKEL (reference sequence). The DNA of the CDR3 is TGTGCCAGCAGCCAACAAGAAGGGACGGGAGGGCCGACAGATACGCAGTATTTT. Amino acids: CASSQQEGTGGPTDTQYF.

In its sample, this clone was seen once. The CDR3: CASSFPLGAGVGKTQYF. CDR3 sequence (DNA): TGCGCCAGCAGCTTCCCACTGGGTGCGGGAGTGGGGAAGACCCAGTACTTC. V is TRBV5-1 and J is TRBJ2-5; 7 nucleotides line up with TRBD2. The CDR3 extends over 17 amino acids. Losses at the gene ends were 2 bases for V and 6 bases for J; bases not matched to a gene: 16. Germline CDR1 reads SGHRS; CDR2 reads YFSETQ.

The rearrangement links TRBV5-1 to TRBJ2-7; 9 bases are shared with TRBD2. The CDR3 loop spans 15 amino acids. Germline CDR1 and CDR2: SGHRS and YFSETQ. The junction had 10 bases not matched to a gene; V was cut back by 4 bases and J by 5 bases. The CDR3 loop is CASSPGTSKSHEQYF. In DNA form, the CDR3 reads TGCGCCAGCAGCCCCGGGACTAGCAAGAGTCACGAGCAGTACTTC.

This clone was counted a single time. V gene TRBV7-2 combines with J gene TRBJ2-3; D gene uncertain. Germline V gives CDR1 SGHTA, CDR2 FQGNSA. The CDR3 has 12 amino acids. V was shortened by 5 bases and J by 0 bases, with 3 bases between the two germline ends. Written as DNA, the CDR3 is TGTGCCAGCAGCCCAAGCACAGATACGCAGTATTTT. Amino acids: CASSPSTDTQYF.

J is TRBJ2-5 and V is TRBV6-2 or TRBV6-3; a possible D gene is TRBD2 (6 bases). With 5 bases removed from V and 3 bases from J, the gap between germline ends came to 16 bases. This CDR3 region has 15 residues. Germline CDR1 and CDR2: MNHEY and SVGEGT. The CDR3 reads CASSPDYLRKETQYF. The CDR3 nucleotides read TGTGCCAGCAGTCCGGACTACTTAAGAAAAGAGACCCAGTACTTC.